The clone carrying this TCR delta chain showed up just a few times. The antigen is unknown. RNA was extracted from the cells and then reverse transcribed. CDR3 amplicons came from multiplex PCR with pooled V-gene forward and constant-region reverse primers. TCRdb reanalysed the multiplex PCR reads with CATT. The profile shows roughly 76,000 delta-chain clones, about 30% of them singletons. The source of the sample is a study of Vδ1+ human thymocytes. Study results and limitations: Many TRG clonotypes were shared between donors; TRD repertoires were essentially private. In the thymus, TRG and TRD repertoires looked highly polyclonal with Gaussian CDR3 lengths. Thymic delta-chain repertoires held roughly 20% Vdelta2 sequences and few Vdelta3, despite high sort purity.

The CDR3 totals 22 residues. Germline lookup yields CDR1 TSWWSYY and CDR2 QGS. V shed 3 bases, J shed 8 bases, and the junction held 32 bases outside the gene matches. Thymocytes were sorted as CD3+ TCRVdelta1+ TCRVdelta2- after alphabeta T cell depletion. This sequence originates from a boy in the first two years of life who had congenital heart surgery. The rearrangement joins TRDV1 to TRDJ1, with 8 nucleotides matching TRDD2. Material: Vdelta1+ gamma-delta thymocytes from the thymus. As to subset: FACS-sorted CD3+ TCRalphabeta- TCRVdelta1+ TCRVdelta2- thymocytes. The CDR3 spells CALGDAPVGFLRRWGTGEKLIF. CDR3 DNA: TGTGCTCTTGGGGACGCTCCCGTGGGCTTCCTACGGCGCTGGGGTACAGGGGAGAAACTCATCTTT.